The 16 T cell receptor beta chains reported below all come from one sample, sequenced in a study of neurological immune-mediated disorders (dated by TCRdb to about 2019). Library construction relied on 5' RACE. The sequencer listed for this sample is Illumina HiSeq 2500. TCRdb passed the public sequencing reads through fastp at Q25 and MiXCR, retaining productive beta sequences. When rows share a CDR3 protein, they turn into one entry using the most common DNA and genes. Recorded for this sample are fewer than 70,000 distinct CDR3 sequences; around a tenth of them occurred a single time. Around 12% of the sample is held by the ten biggest clonotypes. In light of the paper, this sample's time point label describes: longitudinal time-point 2. The sequenced sample consisted of PBMCs. These receptors were obtained from a man younger than 45 in good health.

The sample holds many counts of this clonotype. The chain combines TRBV12-3 or TRBV12-4 with TRBJ2-3; 7 nucleotides match TRBD2. There are 12 residues in the CDR3. J gave up 9 bases and V 6 bases, and 6 bases lay outside the gene matches. The CDR3 sequence is CASRTTSYTQYF. DNA for the CDR3: TGTGCCAGCAGAACGACTAGCTACACGCAGTATTTT.

This clonotype has at least ten counts. The chain links TRBV5-1 to TRBJ1-3; the D is unclear. From germline, CDR1 is SGHRS and CDR2 YFSETQ. Trimming shortened V by 4 bases and J by 3 bases, and 11 bases separated the two germline ends. This CDR3 spans 14 amino acids. CDR3 sequence: CASSLAGLGNTIYF. The CDR3 region has the DNA TGCGCCAGCAGCCTCGCAGGCCTTGGAAACACCATATATTTT.

This clonotype was counted many times. The chain is built from TRBV27 and TRBJ2-3; 7 bases are shared with TRBD2. V was clipped by 4 bases and J by 2 bases; unmatched bases: 9. This CDR3 has 16 amino acids. Germline CDR1 reads MNHEY; CDR2 reads SMNVEV (reference sequence). The CDR3 coding sequence is TGTGCCAGCAGTTCGATACCGACTAGCTTCACAGATACGCAGTATTTT. Its translation is CASSSIPTSFTDTQYF.

This clonotype came up many times. V usage is TRBV9 and J usage is TRBJ2-1, with a possible D match to TRBD2 (9 bases). V shed 0 bases and J shed 5 bases, with 24 bases lying between them. CDR1 and CDR2 from the germline V gene are SGDLS and YYNGEE. CDR3 length equals 19 residues. CDR3 sequence: CASSVVSTGAGGPHNEQFF. In nucleotides, the CDR3 is TGTGCCAGCAGCGTAGTTTCGACAGGGGCGGGAGGGCCCCACAATGAGCAGTTCTTC.

Turning to this clonotype: A much larger clone sits a single nucleotide away, making a read error possible. The rearrangement links TRBV14 to TRBJ2-7; D not certain. Per the germline V gene, CDR1 is SGHDN and CDR2 is FVKESK. The CDR3 consists of 14 residues. This chain's CDR3 is CANSQSWAPYEQYF. The CDR3 DNA is TGTGCCAACAGCCAATCGTGGGCACCCTACGAGCAGTACTTC.

With respect to this clonotype: This could be a read error, since a much larger clone is one nucleotide away. This rearrangement joins TRBV5-4 to TRBJ2-7; D not resolved. Germline V lookup: CDR1 SGHNT, CDR2 YYREEE (reference sequence). The CDR3 sequence is 14 residues long. The DNA for the CDR3 is TGTGCCAGCAGCTTGGTTGAGGTCCCCTACGAGCATTACTTC. Translation: CASSLVEVPYEHYF.

This clonotype was seen many times. The rearrangement joins TRBV28 to TRBJ2-7; 8 positions agree with TRBD1. Unmatched junction bases numbered 6, after V lost 2 bases and J lost 0 bases. The CDR3 is 16 amino acids. Germline CDR1 and CDR2: MDHEN and SYDVKM. In DNA, the CDR3 is TGTGCCAGCAGTTTACCGACAGGGGCGAACTCCTACGAGCAGTACTTC. Its protein product is CASSLPTGANSYEQYF.

This clonotype was recorded at least ten times. This chain joins TRBV28 and TRBJ2-3, with D perhaps matching TRBD1 or TRBD2 (6 bases each). The V gene's germline CDR1 is MDHEN and CDR2 SYDVKM. The CDR3 has 15 residues. V lost 3 bases, J lost 4 bases, and 14 bases lay in between. The CDR3 sequence is CASSLGGSFADTQYF. CDR3 coding DNA: TGTGCCAGCAGTTTGGGGGGCTCGTTCGCAGATACGCAGTATTTT.

In its sample, this clonotype was seen many times. The chain couples TRBV5-1 to TRBJ1-1; tentative D call: TRBD1 (6 bases). The germline gives CDR1 SGHRS, CDR2 YFSETQ. V was pared by 0 bases and J by 1 base, with 13 bases between. This CDR3 spans 16 amino acids. The CDR3 region is CASSLEGVSANTEAFF. CDR3 nucleotides: TGCGCCAGCAGCTTGGAGGGGGTGAGCGCGAACACTGAAGCTTTCTTT.

This clonotype was recorded many times. This sequence joins TRBV6-1 and TRBJ1-5, with D hard to call. CDR3 size: 14 residues. The V gene's germline CDR1 is MNHNS and CDR2 SASEGT. Trimming took off 5 bases at V and 3 bases at J, with 11 bases between the two ends. This CDR3 reads CASSYRTANQPQHF. In DNA, the CDR3 is TGTGCCAGCAGTTATAGGACGGCCAATCAGCCCCAGCATTTT.

This clonotype was counted many times. The chain employs TRBV10-3 and TRBJ2-1; D may be TRBD1 or TRBD2 (5 bases each). The CDR3 sequence is 14 residues long. The V end lost 5 bases, the J end lost 6 bases, and 14 bases lay between the germline ends. The V gene's germline CDR1 is ENHRY and CDR2 SYGVKD. The DNA of the CDR3 is TGTGCCATCAGTCCCGGGACCGACTCCAATGAGCAGTTCTTC. Translated: CAISPGTDSNEQFF.

This clonotype has a count of ten or more. The chain recombines TRBV9 with TRBJ2-5; the D is unclear. CDR3 length equals 15 residues. In germline, CDR1 is SGDLS, CDR2 YYNGEE. The V and J ends lost 0 bases and 2 bases respectively, with 11 bases between them. In nucleotides, the CDR3 is TGTGCCAGCAGCGTAGTGGTTGGACCACAAGAGACCCAGTACTTC. The encoded protein is CASSVVVGPQETQYF.

This clonotype has ten or more counts. The V call is TRBV28, the J call TRBJ1-1; D might be TRBD1 (5 bases). The CDR3 is 15 amino acids. The V and J ends lost 10 bases and 2 bases respectively, with 20 bases between them. The V gene's germline CDR1 is MDHEN and CDR2 SYDVKM. The CDR3 DNA is TGTGCCATCTCATCCCAGGGAGCGGGCAACACTGAAGCTTTCTTT. The encoded protein is CAISSQGAGNTEAFF.

This clonotype was found many times. CDR3 amino acids: CASSSGPPDTQYF. As DNA, the CDR3 is TGTGCCAGCAGCTCGGGACCGCCAGATACGCAGTATTTT. This sequence joins TRBV7-3 and TRBJ2-3; possibly TRBD1 or TRBD2 for D (5 bases each). The V gene's germline CDR1 is SGHTA and CDR2 FQGTGA. Trimming stripped 4 bases from V and 4 bases from J, with 9 bases between. The CDR3 is 13 residues long.

Many counts were recorded for this clonotype. This rearrangement joins TRBV7-8 to TRBJ2-7; no reliable D call. The germline V and J ends were trimmed by 1 base and 2 bases, with 9 bases remaining between them. The germline V gene encodes CDR1 SGHVS and CDR2 FQNEAQ. This CDR3 is 14 amino acids long. Here the CDR3 reads CASSLVDLTYEQYF. In nucleotides, the CDR3 is TGTGCCAGCAGCTTAGTCGACCTTACCTACGAGCAGTACTTC.

This clonotype was counted ten times or more. The chain's CDR3 is CASSRQARYEQYF. CDR3 nucleotide sequence: TGTGCCAGCAGCCGACAGGCACGCTACGAGCAGTACTTC. The V and J genes are TRBV13 and TRBJ2-7, with D possibly matching TRBD1 (6 bases). The germline V gene encodes CDR1 PRHDT and CDR2 FYEKMQ (reference sequence). V was shortened by 5 bases and J by 3 bases, with 11 bases between the two germline ends. The CDR3 sequence is 13 residues long.